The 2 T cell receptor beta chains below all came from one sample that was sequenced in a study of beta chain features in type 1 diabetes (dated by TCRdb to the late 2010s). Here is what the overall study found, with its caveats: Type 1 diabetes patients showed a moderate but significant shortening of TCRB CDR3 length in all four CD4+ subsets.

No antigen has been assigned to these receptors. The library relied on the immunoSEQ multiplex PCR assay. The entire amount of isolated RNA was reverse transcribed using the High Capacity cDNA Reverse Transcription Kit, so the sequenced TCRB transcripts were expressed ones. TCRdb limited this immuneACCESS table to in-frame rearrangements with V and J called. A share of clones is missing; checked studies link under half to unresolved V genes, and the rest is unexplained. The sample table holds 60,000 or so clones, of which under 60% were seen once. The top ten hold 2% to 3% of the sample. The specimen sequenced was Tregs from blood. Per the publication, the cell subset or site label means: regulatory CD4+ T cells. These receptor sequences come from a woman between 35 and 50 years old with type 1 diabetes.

Here the CDR3 reads CASSTNGQSTDTQYF. DNA for the CDR3: TGCGCCAGCAGCACTAACGGTCAAAGCACAGATACGCAGTATTTT. The chain has TRBV5-1 and TRBJ2-3; D gene unclear. Germline V gene data show CDR1 as SGHRS and CDR2 as YFSETQ. CDR3 length: 15 amino acids. V shed 4 bases and J shed 0 bases, with 12 bases lying between them.

CDR3 sequence reads: CASSLGGGNTDTQYF. In DNA form, the CDR3 reads TGTGCCAGCAGCTTGGGTGGGGGCAACACAGATACGCAGTATTTT. This chain connects TRBV5-6 to TRBJ2-3, with a possible D match to TRBD1 (6 bases). The CDR3 runs 15 residues. Looked up from germline, CDR1 is SGHDT and CDR2 is YYEEEE. The V end lost 0 bases, the J end lost 2 bases, and 10 bases lay between the germline ends. Looking up the rest from reference TRBV5-6 and TRBJ2-3 gives the full variable domain: DAGVTQSPTHLIKTRGQQVTLRCSPKSGHDTVSWYQQALGQGPQFIFQYYEEEERQRGNFPDRFSGHQFPNYSSELNVNALLLGDSALYLCASSLGGGNTDTQYFGPGTRLTVL.